This TCR beta chain was captured in a study of shared clonotypes between healthy human individuals. Study-level results: Rarefaction showed that sequencing of sorted subsets was incomplete (despite large depth). Non-shared clonotypes showed lower generation probabilities than clonotypes common to all four donors.

Assay: immunoSEQ multiplex PCR; the TCRdb copy retains only in-frame clones and omits some. The sample has 2 million to 3 million clones, 90% to 95% seen once; the top ten hold around 0.37%. Regarding this clone: The antigen remains unidentified.

The ends were cut back, 0 bases at V and 4 bases at J, with 14 bases in the middle. The length of the CDR3 is 17 residues. Germline values: CDR1 SGHDT, CDR2 YYEEEE. Sequenced material: naive CD4+ T cells from PBMCs. The subset is: CD45RA+ positively selected. The chain links TRBV5-6 to TRBJ2-6; D is undetermined. This clonotype originated in a man aged 18 to 30 in good health. Some clones in this sample may be carry-over from other donors' samples. The DNA of the CDR3 is TGTGCCAGCAGCTTGGGGAGCTCCCCACGCGGGGCCAACGTCCTGACTTTC. Residues: CASSLGSSPRGANVLTF.